This T cell receptor beta chain was identified during a study of cytomegalovirus exposure and HLA in healthy donors. PCR employed 60 Vbeta and 13 Jbeta primers. TCRdb's table, derived via immunoSEQ multiplex PCR, lists solely in-frame clones and lacks some. Of approximately 89,000 clones listed, about 74% are singletons. Germline CDR1 reads ENHRY; CDR2 reads SYGVKD. The CDR3 runs 15 residues. J gave up 9 bases and V 0 bases, and 5 bases lay outside the gene matches. Points from the study as a whole: When a later analysis compared HLA-associated TCR beta chains with equally common others, the HLA-associated chains turned out to be more clonally expanded and to have lower generation probabilities.

Concerning this clone: Its antigen remains unidentified.

This TCR came from a man aged 25-40 years in good health and CMV-seronegative. The specimen sequenced was PBMCs. This chain connects TRBV10-3 to TRBJ1-4; TRBD1 matches 9 bases. CDR3 amino acids: CAISESSGQGQKLFF. CDR3 nucleotides: TGTGCCATCAGTGAGTCCTCGGGACAGGGACAAAAACTGTTTTTT.